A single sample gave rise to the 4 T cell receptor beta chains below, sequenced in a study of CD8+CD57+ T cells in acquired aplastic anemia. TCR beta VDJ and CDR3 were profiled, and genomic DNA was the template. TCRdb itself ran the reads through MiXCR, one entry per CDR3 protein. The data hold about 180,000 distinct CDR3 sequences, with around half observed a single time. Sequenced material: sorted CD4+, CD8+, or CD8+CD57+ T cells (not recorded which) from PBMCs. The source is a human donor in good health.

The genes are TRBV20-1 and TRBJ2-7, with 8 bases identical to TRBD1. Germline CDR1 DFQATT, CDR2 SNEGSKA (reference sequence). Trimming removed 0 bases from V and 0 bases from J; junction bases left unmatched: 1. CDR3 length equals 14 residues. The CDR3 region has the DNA TGCAGTGCTAGAGACAGGGGGCGCTCCTACGAGCAGTACTTC. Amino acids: CSARDRGRSYEQYF.

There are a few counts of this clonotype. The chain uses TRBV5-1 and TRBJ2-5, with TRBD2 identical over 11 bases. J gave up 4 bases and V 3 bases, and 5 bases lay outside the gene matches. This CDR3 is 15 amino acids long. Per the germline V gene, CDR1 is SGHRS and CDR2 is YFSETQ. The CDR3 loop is CASSSTLAGVETQYF. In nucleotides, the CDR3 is TGCGCCAGCAGCTCGACACTAGCGGGAGTAGAGACCCAGTACTTC.

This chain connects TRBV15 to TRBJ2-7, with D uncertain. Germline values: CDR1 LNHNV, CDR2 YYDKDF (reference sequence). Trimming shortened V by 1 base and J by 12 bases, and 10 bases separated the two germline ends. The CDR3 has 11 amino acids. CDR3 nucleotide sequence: TGTGCCACCAGCAGAGGAGACATCATGTACTTC. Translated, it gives CATSRGDIMYF.

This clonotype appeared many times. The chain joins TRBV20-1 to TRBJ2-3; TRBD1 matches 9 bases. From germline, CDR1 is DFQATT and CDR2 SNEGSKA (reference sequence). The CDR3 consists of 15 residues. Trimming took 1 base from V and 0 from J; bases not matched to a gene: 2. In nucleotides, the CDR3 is TGCAGTGCTAGAGGGACAGGGGTTAGCACAGATACGCAGTATTTT. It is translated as CSARGTGVSTDTQYF.